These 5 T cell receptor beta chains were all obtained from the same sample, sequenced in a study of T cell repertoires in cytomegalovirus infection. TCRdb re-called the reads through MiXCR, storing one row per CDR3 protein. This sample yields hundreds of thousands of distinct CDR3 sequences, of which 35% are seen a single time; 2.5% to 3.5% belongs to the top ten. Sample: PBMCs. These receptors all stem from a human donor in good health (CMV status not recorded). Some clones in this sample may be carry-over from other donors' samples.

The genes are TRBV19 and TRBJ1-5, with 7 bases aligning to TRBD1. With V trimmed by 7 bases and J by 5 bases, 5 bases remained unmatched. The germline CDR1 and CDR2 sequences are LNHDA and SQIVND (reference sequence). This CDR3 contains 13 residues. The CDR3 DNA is TGTGCCAGTAATCGAGGGGGCTATCAGCCCCAGCATTTT. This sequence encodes CASNRGGYQPQHF.

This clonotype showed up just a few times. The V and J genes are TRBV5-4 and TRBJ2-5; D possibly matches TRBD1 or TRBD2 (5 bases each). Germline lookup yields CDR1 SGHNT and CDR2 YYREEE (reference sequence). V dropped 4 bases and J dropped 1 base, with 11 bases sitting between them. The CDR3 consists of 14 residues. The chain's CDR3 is CASSRRGVQETQYF. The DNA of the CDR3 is TGTGCCAGCAGCCGAAGAGGGGTCCAAGAGACCCAGTACTTC.

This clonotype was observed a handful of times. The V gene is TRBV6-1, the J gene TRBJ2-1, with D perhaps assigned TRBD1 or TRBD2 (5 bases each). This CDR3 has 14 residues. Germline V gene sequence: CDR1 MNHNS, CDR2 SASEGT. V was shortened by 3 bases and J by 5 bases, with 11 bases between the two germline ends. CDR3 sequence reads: CASSDARGNNEQFF. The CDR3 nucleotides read TGTGCCAGCAGTGATGCGAGGGGTAACAATGAGCAGTTCTTC.

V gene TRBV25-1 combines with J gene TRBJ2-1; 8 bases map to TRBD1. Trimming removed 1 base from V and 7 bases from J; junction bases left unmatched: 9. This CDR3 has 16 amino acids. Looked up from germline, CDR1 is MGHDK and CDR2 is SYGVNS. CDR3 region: CASSEWNRGIENEQFF. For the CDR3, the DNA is TGTGCCAGCAGTGAATGGAACAGGGGGATTGAGAATGAGCAGTTCTTC.

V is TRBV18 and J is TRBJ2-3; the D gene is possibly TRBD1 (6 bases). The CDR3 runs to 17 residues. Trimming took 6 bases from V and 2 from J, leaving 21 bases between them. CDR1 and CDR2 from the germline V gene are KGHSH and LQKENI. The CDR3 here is CASSLLPTGSPTDTQYF. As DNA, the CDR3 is TGTGCCAGCTCGCTCCTCCCTACAGGGTCCCCCACAGATACGCAGTATTTT.